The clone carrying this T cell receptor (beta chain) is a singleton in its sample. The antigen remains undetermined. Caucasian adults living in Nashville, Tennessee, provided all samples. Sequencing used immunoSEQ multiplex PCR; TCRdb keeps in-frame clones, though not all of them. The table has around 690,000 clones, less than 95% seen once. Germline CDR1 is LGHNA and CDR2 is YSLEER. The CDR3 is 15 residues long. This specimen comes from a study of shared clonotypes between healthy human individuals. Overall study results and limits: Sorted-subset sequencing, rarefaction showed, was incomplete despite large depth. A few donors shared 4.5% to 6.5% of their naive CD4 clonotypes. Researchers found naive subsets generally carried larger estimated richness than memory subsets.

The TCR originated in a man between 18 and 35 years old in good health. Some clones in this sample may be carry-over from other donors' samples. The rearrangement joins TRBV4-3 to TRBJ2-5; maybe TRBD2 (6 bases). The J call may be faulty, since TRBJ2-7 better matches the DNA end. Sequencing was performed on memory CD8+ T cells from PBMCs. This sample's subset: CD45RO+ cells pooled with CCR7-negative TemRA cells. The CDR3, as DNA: TGCGCCAGCAGCCAAGAGCGGGGTGGGTCCTACGAGCAGTACTTC. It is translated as CASSQERGGSYEQYF.